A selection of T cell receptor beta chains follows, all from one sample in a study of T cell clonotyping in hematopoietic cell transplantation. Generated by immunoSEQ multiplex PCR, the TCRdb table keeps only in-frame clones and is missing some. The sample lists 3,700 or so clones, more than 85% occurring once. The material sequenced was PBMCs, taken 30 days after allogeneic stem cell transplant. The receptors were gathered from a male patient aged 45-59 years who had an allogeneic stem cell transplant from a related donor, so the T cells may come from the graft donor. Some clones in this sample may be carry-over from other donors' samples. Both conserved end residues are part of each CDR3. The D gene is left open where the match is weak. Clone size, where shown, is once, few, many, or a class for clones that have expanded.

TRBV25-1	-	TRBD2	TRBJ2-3	TGTGCCAGCAGTGAATTACGGGGGAGGGGAGATACGCAGTATTTT	CASSELRGRGDTQYF
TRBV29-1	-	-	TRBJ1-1	TGCAGCGTCTCCCGTGACACTGAAGCTTTCTTT	CSVSRDTEAFF
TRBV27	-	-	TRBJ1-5	TGTGCCAGCAGGTTACGCTCCGTGGGCAATCAGCCCCAGCATTTT	CASRLRSVGNQPQHF
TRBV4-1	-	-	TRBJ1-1	TGCGCCAGCAGGGGACCCCTTCGGGACACTGAAGCTTTCTTT	CASRGPLRDTEAFF
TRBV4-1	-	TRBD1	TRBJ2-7	TGCGCCAGCAGCCAGGGACAGGGAGAAACCTACGAGCAGTACTTC	CASSQGQGETYEQYF
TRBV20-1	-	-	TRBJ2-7	TGCAGTGCTGAGTCCCATTACGAGCAGTACTTC	CSAESHYEQYF
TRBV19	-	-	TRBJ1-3	TGTGCCAGTAGTATAGAAGCGACAGTCTTCTCTGGAAACACCATATATTTT	CASSIEATVFSGNTIYF
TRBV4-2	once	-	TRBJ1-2	TGTGCCAGCAGCCAAGAGGGGGAGGAGAGCTATGGCTACACCTTC	CASSQEGEESYGYTF
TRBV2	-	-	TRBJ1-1	TGTGCCAGCACCGGCCGGGGGCCGTACACTGAAGCTTTCTTT	CASTGRGPYTEAFF
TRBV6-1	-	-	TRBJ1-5	TGTGCCAGCAGTGAAGCGCGGGCGGGGGATCAGCCCCAGCATTTT	CASSEARAGDQPQHF
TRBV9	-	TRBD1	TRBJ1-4	TGTGCCAGCAGCGGAGGGGACAGCTGGCGGGAAAAACTGTTTTTT	CASSGGDSWREKLFF
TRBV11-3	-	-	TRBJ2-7	TGTGCCAGCAGCTTAGATCCCTACGAGCAGTACTTC	CASSLDPYEQYF
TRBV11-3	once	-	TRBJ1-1	TGTGCCAGCAGCCCCAGGGACACTGAAGCTTTCTTT	CASSPRDTEAFF
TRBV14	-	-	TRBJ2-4	TGTGCCAGCAGCTTCTCCGGCCTTCGCGGCATTCAGTACTTC	CASSFSGLRGIQYF
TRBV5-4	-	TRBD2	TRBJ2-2	TGTGCCAGCAGCACAGCGGGGGGGCTTGCCGGGGAGCTGTTTTTT	CASSTAGGLAGELFF